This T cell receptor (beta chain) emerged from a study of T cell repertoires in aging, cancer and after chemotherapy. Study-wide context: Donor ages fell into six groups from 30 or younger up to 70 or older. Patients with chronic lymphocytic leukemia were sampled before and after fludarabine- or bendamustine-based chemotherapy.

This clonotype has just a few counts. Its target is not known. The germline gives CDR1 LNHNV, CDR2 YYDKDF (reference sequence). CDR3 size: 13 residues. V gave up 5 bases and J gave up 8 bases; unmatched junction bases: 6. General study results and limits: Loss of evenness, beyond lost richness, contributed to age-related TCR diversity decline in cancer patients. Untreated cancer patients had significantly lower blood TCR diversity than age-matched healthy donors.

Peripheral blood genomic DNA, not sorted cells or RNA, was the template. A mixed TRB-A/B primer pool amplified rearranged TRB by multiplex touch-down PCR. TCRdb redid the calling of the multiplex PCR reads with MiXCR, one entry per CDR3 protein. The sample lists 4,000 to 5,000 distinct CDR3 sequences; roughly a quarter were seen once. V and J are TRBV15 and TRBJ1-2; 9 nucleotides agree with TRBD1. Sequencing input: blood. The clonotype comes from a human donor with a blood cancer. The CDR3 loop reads CATSSGTGSGYTF. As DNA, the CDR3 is TGTGCCACCAGCTCTGGGACAGGGAGCGGCTACACCTTC.